This note documents a single TCR beta chain sequence. Its target is unknown. Between the trimmed V and J ends, which lost 0 bases and 0 bases, there was a span of 8 bases. This CDR3 contains 15 residues. The germline CDR1 and CDR2 sequences are SGHRS and YFSETQ. These data originate in a study of T-cell reconstitution after alpha-beta-depleted transplantation in children. Unique molecular identifiers were used in preparing the TCRbeta library. TCRdb redid the calling of the PCR reads with MiXCR, one entry per CDR3 protein. Of 250,000 to 400,000 distinct CDR3 sequences detected, more than 20% appear once; the ten largest clones hold over 9.5%. Study findings and constraints: Among T cells one year after transplant, newly produced cells accounted for most counts and diversity. Several patients had high TCRbeta diversity at day 60; it came from surviving recipient T cells and thymic progenitors. Expanded graft clones, several hundred of them, were reportedly the source of alpha-beta T cells about two months after transplant.

Sequencing used PBMCs, mostly from graft donor cells, obtained 180 days after TCRalphabeta/CD19-depleted stem cell transplant. The chain links TRBV5-1 to TRBJ2-3; no clear D gene. The receptor was isolated from a male patient between 10 and 17 years old who had a stem cell transplant for acute lymphoblastic leukemia, so the T cells may come from the graft donor. The CDR3 is CASSLVSVSTDTQYF. CDR3 nucleotides: TGCGCCAGCAGCTTGGTTTCGGTTAGCACAGATACGCAGTATTTT.